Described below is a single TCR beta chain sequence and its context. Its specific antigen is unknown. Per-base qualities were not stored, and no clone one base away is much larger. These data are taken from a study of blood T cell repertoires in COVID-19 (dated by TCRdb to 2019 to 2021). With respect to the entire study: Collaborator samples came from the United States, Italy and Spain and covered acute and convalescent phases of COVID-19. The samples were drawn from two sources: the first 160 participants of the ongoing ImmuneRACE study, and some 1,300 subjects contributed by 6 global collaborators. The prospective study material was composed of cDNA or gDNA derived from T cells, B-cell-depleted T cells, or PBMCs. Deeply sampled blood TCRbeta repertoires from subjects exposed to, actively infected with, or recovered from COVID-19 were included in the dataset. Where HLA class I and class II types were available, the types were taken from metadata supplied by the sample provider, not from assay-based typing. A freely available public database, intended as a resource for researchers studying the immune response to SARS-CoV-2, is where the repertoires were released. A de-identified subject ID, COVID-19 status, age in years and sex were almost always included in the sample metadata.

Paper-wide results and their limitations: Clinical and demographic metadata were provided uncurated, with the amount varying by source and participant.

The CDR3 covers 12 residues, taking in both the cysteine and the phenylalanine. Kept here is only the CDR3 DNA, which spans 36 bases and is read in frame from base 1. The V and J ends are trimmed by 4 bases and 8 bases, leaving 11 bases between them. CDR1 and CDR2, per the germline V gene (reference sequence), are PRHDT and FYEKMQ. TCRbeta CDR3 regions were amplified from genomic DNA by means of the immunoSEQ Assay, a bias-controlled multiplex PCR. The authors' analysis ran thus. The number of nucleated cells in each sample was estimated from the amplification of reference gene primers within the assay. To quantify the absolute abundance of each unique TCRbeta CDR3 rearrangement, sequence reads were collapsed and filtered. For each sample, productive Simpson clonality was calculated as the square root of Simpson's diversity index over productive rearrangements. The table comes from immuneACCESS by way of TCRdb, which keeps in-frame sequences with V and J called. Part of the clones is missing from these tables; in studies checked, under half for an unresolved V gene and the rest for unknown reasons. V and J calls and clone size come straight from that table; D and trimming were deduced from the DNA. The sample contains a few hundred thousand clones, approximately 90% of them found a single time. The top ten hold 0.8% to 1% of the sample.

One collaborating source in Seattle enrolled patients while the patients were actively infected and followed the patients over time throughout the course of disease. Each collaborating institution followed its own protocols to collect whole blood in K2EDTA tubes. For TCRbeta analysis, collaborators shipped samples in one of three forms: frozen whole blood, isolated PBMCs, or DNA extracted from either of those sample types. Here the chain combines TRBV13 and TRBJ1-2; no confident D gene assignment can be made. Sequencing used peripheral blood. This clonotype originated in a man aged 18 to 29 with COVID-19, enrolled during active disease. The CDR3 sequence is CASSSYLPGYTF. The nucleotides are TGTGCCAGCAGCTCCTACCTTCCCGGCTACACCTTC.